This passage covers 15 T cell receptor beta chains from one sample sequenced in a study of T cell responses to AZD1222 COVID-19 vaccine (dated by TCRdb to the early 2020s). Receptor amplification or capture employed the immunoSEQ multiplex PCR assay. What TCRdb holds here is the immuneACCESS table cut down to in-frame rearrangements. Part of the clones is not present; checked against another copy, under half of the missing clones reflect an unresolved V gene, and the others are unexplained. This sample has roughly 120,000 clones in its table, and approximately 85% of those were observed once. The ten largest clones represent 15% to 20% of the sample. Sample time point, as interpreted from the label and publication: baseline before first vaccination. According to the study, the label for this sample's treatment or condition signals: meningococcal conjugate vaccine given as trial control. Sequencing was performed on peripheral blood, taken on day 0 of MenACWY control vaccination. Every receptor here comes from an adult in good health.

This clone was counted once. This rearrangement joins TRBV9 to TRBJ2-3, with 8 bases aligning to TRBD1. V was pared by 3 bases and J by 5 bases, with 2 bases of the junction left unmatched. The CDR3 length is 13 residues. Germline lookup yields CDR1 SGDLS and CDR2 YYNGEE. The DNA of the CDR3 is TGTGCCAGCAGCGCAGGGGGCGGAGATACGCAGTATTTT. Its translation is CASSAGGGDTQYF.

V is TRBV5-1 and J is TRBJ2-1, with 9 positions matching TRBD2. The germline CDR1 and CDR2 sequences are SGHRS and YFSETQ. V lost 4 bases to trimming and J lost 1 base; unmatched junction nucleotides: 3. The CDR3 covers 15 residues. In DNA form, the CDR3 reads TGCGCCAGCAGCGGAGGACTAGCGTCCTACAATGAGCAGTTCTTC. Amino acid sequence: CASSGGLASYNEQFF.

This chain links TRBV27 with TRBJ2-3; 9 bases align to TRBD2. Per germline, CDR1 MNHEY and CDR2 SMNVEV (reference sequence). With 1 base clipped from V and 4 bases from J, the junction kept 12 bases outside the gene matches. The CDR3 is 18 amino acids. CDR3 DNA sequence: TGTGCCAGCAGTTTATTCCTCTCAGCGGGAGGCCGGCCAGATACGCAGTATTTT. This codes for CASSLFLSAGGRPDTQYF.

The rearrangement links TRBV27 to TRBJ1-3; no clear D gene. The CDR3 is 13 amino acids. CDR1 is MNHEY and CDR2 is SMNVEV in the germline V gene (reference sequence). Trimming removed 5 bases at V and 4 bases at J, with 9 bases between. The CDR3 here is CASSPWYGNTIYF. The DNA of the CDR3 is TGTGCCAGCAGTCCATGGTACGGAAACACCATATATTTT.

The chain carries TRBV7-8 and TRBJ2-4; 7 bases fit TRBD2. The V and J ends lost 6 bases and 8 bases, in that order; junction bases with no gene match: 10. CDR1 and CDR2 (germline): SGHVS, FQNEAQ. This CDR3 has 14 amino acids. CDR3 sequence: CASSGFGGKDIQYF. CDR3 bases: TGTGCCAGCAGTGGGTTCGGGGGGAAAGACATTCAGTACTTC.

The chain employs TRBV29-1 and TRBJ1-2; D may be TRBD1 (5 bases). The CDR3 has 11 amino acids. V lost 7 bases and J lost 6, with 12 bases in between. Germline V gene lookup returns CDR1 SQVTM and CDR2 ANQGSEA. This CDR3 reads CSAESGDGYTF. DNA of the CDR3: TGCAGCGCTGAGTCGGGGGATGGCTACACCTTC.

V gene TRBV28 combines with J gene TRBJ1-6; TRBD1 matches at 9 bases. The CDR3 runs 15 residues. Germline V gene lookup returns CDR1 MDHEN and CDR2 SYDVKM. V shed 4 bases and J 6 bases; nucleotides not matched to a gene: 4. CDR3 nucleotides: TGTGCCAGCAGTTCGTGGGACAGGGCTAATTCACCCCTCCACTTT. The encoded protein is CASSSWDRANSPLHF.

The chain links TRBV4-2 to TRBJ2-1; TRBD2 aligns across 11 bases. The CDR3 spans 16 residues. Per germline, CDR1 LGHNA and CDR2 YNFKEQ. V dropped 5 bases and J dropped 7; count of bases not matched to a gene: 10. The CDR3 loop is CASSFAGTSGNNEQFF. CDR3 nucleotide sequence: TGTGCCAGCAGCTTTGCCGGGACTAGCGGCAATAATGAGCAGTTCTTC.

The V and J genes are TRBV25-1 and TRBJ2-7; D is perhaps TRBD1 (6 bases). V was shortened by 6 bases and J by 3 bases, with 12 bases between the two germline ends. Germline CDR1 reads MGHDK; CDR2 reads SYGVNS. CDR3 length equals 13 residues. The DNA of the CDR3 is TGTGCCAGCAGAGGACAGAGTTTCTACGAGCAGTACTTC. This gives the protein CASRGQSFYEQYF.

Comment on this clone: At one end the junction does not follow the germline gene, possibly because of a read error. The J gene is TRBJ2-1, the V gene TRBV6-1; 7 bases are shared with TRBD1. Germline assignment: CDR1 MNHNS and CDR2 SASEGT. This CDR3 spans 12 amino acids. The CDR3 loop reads CASGEGGSEQFF. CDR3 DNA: TGTGCCAGCGGTGAAGGGGGCAGTGAGCAGTTCTTC.

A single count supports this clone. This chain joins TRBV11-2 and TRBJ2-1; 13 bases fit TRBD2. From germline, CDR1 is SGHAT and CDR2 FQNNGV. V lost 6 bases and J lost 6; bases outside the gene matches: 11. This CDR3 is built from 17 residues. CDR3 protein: CASSSTSGRALTNEQFF. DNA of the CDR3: TGTGCCAGCAGTAGCACTAGCGGGAGGGCCCTCACCAATGAGCAGTTCTTC.

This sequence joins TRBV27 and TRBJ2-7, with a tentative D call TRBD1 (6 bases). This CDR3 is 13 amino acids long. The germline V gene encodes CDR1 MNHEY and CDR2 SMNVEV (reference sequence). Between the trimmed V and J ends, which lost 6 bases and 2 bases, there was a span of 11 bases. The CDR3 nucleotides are TGTGCCAGCAGGCGGACAGTGACCTACGAGCAGTACTTC. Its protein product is CASRRTVTYEQYF.

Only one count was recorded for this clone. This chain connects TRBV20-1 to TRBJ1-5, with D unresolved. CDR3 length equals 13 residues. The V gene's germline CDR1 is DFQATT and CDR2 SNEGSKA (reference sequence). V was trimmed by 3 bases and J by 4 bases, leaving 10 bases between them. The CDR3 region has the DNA TGCAGTGCTAGTATAGGGCGTAATCAGCCCCAGCATTTT. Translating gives CSASIGRNQPQHF.

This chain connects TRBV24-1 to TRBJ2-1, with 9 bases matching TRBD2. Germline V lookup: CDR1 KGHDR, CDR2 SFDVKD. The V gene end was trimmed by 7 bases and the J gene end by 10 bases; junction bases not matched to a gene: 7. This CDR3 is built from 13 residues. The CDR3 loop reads CATRNSGSLEQFF. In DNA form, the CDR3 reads TGTGCCACCAGGAATAGCGGGAGTCTAGAGCAGTTCTTC.

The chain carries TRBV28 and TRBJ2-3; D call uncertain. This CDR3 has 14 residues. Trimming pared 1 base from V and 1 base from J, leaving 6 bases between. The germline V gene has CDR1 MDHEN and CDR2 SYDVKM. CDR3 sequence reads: CASSLFSGTDTQYF. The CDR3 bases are TGTGCCAGCAGTTTATTTTCCGGCACAGATACGCAGTATTTT.